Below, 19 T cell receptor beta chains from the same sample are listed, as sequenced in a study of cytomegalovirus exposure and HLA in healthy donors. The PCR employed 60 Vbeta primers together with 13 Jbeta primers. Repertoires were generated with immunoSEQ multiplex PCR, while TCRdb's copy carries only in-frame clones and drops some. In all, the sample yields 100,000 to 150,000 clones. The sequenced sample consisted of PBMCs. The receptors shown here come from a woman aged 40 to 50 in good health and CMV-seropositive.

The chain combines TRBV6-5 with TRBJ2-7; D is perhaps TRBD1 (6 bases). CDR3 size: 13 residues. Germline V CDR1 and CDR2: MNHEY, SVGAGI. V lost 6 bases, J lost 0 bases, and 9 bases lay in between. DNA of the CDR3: TGTGCCAGCAGCTTACAGGGCTCCTACGAGCAGTACTTC. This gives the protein CASSLQGSYEQYF.

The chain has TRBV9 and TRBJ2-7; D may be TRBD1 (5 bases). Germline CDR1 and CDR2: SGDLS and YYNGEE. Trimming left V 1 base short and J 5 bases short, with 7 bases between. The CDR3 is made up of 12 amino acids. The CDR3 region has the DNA TGTGCCAGCAGCGTATCAGGGAACGAGCAGTACTTC. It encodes CASSVSGNEQYF.

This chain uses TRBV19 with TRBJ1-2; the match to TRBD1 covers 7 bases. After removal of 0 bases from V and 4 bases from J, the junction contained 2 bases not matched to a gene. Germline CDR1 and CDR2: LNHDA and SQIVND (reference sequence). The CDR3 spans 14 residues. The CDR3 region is CASSIDPGGYGYTF. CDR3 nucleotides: TGTGCCAGTAGTATAGATCCAGGGGGCTATGGCTACACCTTC.

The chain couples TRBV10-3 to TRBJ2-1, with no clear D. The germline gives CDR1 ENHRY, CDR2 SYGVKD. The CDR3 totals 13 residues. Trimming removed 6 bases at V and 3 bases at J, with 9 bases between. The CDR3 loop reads CAIRRTDYNEQFF. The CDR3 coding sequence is TGTGCCATCAGGAGAACTGACTACAATGAGCAGTTCTTC.

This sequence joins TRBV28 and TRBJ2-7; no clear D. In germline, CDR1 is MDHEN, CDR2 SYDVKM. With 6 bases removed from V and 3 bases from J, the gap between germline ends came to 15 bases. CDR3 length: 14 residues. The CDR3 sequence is CASSLSPPNYEQYF. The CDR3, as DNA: TGTGCCAGCAGCCTATCCCCCCCTAACTACGAGCAGTACTTC.

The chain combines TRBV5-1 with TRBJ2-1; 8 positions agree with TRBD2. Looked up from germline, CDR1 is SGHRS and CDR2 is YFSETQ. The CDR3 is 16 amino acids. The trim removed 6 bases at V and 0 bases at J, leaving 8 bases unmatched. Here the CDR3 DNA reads TGCGCCAGCACTTTACTAGCGGACAGCTCCTACAATGAGCAGTTCTTC. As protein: CASTLLADSSYNEQFF.

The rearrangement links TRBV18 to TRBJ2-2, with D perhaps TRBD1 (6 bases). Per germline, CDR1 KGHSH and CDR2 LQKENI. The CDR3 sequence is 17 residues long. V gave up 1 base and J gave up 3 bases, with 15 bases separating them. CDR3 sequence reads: CASSPLSSSGDTGELFF. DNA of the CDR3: TGTGCCAGCTCACCACTAAGTAGTTCAGGGGACACCGGGGAGCTGTTTTTT.

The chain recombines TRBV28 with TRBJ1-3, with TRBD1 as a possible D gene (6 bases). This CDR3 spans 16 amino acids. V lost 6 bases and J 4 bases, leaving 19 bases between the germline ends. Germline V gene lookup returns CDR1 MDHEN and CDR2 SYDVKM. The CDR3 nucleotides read TGTGCCAGCAGCTCGGGGGGACATTCAGGGGGAAACACCATATATTTT. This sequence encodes CASSSGGHSGGNTIYF.

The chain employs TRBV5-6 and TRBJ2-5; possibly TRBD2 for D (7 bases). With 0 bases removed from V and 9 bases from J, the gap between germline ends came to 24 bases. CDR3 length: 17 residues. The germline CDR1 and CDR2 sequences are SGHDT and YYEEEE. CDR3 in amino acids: CASSLDGTPPAGEAQYF. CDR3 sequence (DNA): TGTGCCAGCAGCTTGGACGGGACACCCCCCGCGGGGGAGGCCCAGTACTTC.

The CDR3 is CASRPGGGGYGYTF. CDR3 bases: TGTGCCAGCAGACCCGGGGGGGGTGGCTATGGCTACACCTTC. This sequence joins TRBV6-1 and TRBJ1-2, with D perhaps matching TRBD1 (5 bases). Trimming left V 6 bases short and J 4 bases short, with 15 bases between. Germline lookup yields CDR1 MNHNS and CDR2 SASEGT. The CDR3 loop spans 14 amino acids.

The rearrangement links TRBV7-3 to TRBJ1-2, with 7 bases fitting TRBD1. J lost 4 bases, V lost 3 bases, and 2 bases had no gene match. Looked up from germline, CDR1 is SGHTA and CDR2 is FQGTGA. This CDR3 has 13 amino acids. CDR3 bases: TGTGCCAGCAGCTTCCGACAGGGCTATGGCTACACCTTC. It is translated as CASSFRQGYGYTF.

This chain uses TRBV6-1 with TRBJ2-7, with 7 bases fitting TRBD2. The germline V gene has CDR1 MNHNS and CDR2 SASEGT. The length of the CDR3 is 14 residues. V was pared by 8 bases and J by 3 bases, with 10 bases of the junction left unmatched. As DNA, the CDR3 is TGTGCCAGCGTGAGAGGACTAGAGGTCTACGAGCAGTACTTC. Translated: CASVRGLEVYEQYF.

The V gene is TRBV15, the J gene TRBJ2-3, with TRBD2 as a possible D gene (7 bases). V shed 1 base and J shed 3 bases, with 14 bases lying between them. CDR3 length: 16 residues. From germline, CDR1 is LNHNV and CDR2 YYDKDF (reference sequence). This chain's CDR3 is CATSRGGGQGTDTQYF. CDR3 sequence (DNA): TGTGCCACCAGCAGAGGCGGGGGTCAGGGGACAGATACGCAGTATTTT.

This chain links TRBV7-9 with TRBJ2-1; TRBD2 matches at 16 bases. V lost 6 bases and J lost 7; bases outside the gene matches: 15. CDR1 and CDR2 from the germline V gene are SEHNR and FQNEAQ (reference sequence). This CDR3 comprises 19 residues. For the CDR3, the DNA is TGTGCCAGCAGGGTGGATCCGGGACTAGCGGGAGGGTTACAAAATGAGCAGTTCTTC. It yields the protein CASRVDPGLAGGLQNEQFF.

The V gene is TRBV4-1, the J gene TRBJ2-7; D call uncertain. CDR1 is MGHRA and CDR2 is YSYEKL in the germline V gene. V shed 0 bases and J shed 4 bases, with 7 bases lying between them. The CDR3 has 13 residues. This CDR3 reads CASSQDARYEQYF. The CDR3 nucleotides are TGCGCCAGCAGCCAAGATGCTAGATACGAGCAGTACTTC.

The CDR3 DNA reads TGTGCCAGCAGTTACCGGACAGCGAACACCGGGGAGCTGTTTTTT. Translation: CASSYRTANTGELFF. The V call is TRBV6-5, the J call TRBJ2-2; D possibly corresponds to TRBD1 (6 bases). The CDR3 length is 15 residues. Per germline, CDR1 MNHEY and CDR2 SVGAGI. V lost 2 bases and J lost 0, with 7 bases in between.

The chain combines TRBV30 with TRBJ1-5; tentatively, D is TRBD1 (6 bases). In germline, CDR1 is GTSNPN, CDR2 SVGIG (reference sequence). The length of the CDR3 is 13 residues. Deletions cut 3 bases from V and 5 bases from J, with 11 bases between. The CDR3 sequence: CAWSWGGYQPQHF. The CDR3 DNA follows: TGTGCCTGGAGCTGGGGGGGCTATCAGCCCCAGCATTTT.

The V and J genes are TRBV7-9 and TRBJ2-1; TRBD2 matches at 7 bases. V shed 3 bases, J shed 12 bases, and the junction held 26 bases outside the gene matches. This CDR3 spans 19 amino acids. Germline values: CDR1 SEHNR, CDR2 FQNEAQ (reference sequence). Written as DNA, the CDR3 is TGTGCCAGCAGCTTCACCTCCTCGCGGGAGAAAGGCTTCCAGGATGTGCAGTTCTTC. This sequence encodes CASSFTSSREKGFQDVQFF.

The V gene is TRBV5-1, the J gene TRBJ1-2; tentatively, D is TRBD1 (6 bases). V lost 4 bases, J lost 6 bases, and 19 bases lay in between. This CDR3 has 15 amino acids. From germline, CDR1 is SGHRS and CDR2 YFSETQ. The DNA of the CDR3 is TGCGCCAGCAGCCCCCGTGAAGGGACAAACAATGGCTACACCTTC. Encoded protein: CASSPREGTNNGYTF.